This T cell receptor beta chain was observed in a study of T cells after yellow fever vaccination. Findings and limits, study-wide: Weaker, the secondary response peaked sooner, at day 5 versus 15.

To note about this clonotype: The antigen remains undetermined.

TCR cDNA was made by 5'RACE template switching, adding a universal primer site and UMIs. TCRdb passed the 5' RACE reads through MiXCR, listing each CDR3 protein once. The sample includes nearly 550,000 distinct CDR3 sequences, roughly 21% of them seen just once. The CDR3 length is 15 residues. Germline loops: CDR1 SGHNT, CDR2 YYREEE (reference sequence). The junction had 6 bases not matched to a gene; V was cut back by 4 bases and J by 2 bases. The sequences come from PBMCs, collected 15 days after the yellow fever booster vaccination. This TCR derives from a man aged 25 to 40 who received the YFV17D yellow fever vaccine. The V gene is TRBV5-4, the J gene TRBJ2-5, with 9 positions matching TRBD2. The CDR3 loop is CASSPPSGEQETQYF. The CDR3 DNA follows: TGTGCCAGCAGCCCACCTAGCGGGGAACAAGAGACCCAGTACTTC.